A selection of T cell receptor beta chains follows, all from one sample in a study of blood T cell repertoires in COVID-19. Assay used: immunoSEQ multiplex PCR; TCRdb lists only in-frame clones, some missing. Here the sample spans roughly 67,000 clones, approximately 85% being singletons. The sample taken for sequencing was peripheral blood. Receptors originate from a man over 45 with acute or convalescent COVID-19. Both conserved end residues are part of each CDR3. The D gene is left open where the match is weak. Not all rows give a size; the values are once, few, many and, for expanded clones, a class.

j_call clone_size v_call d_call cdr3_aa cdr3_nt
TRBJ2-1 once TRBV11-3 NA CASSRRDNEQFF TGTGCCAGCAGCCGCCGAGACAATGAGCAGTTCTTC
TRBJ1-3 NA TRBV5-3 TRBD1 CARSLFGTAPVVIYF TGTGCCAGAAGCTTGTTTGGGACAGCCCCAGTGGTAATATATTTT
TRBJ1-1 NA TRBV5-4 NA CASSAAGILNTEAFF TGTGCCAGCAGCGCAGCCGGGATTCTGAACACTGAAGCTTTCTTT
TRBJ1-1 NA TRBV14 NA CATKSQGTEAFF TGTGCCACGAAATCTCAGGGAACTGAAGCTTTCTTT
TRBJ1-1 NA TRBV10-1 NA CASSPRGTGPTEAFF TGCGCCAGCAGTCCCCGAGGGACTGGCCCTACTGAAGCTTTCTTT
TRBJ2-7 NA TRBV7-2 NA CASSSQVLYEQYF TGTGCCAGCAGTTCGCAGGTTCTATACGAGCAGTACTTC
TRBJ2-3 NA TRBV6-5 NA CASIPIQGSDTQYF TGTGCCAGCATACCCATCCAGGGGTCAGATACGCAGTATTTT
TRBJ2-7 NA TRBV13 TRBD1 CASSSGQDGNEQYF TGTGCCAGCAGCTCGGGACAGGATGGAAACGAGCAGTACTTC
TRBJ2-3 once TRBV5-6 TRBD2 CASSIGLAGTTDTQYF TGTGCCAGCAGCATAGGACTAGCGGGGACAACAGATACGCAGTATTTT
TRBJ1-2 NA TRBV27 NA CASRSRQDYGYTF TGTGCCAGCAGATCCCGACAGGACTATGGCTACACCTTC
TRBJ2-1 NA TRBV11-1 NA CASSLANGGFNEQFF TGTGCCAGCAGCTTAGCGAACGGAGGTTTCAATGAGCAGTTCTTC
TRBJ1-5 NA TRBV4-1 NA CASSPAGGRNQPQHF TGCGCCAGCAGCCCCGCCGGGGGTCGGAATCAGCCCCAGCATTTT
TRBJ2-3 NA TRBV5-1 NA CASSLGGVTDTQYF TGCGCCAGCAGCTTGGGCGGGGTAACAGATACGCAGTATTTT
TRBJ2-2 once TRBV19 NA CASSRYGELFF TGTGCCAGTAGTCGTTACGGGGAGCTGTTTTTT
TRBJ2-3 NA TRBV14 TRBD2 CASSQGRGLGGDTQYF TGTGCCAGCAGCCAAGGAAGGGGACTAGGTGGGGATACGCAGTATTTT
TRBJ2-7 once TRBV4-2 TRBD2 CASSQIAGVSYEQYF TGTGCCAGCAGCCAAATAGCGGGGGTCTCCTACGAGCAGTACTTC
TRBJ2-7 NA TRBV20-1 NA CSAVSSYEQYF TGCAGTGCGGTCAGCTCCTACGAGCAGTACTTC
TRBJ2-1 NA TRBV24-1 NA CATSDNTGYTYNEQFF TGTGCCACCAGTGATAACACGGGGTATACCTACAATGAGCAGTTCTTC
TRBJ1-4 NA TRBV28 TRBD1 CASSKQGSANEKLFF TGTGCCAGCAGTAAACAGGGGTCGGCTAATGAAAAACTGTTTTTT
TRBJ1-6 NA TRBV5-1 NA CASSLGGPYNSPLHF TGCGCCAGCAGCTTGGGAGGGCCCTATAATTCACCCCTCCACTTT
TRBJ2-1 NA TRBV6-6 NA CASSDDRPADEQFF TGTGCCAGCAGTGACGACAGACCTGCCGATGAGCAGTTCTTC
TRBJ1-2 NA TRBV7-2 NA CASSSTRTSDGYTF TGTGCCAGCAGCTCCACACGGACAAGCGATGGCTACACCTTC
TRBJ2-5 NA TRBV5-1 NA CASSSVSGLETQYF TGCGCCAGCAGCTCAGTCTCCGGGTTGGAGACCCAGTACTTC
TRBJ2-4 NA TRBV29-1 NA CSVEKSDIQYF TGCAGCGTTGAAAAGTCGGACATTCAGTACTTC
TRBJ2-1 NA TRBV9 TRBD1 CASSVGTGGDEQFF TGTGCCAGCAGCGTAGGGACAGGGGGGGATGAGCAGTTCTTC
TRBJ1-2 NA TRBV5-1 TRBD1 CASSATVQGGMDGYTF TGCGCCAGCAGCGCCACGGTTCAGGGGGGTATGGATGGCTACACCTTC
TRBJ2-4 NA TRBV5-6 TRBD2 CASSPGTSGGARNIQYF TGTGCCAGCAGCCCGGGGACTAGCGGGGGGGCCCGAAACATTCAGTACTTC
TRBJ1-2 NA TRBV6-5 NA CASRLQDNYGYTF TGTGCCAGCAGGCTACAGGATAACTATGGCTACACCTTC
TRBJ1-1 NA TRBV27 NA CASSLFKGTEAFF TGTGCCAGCAGTTTATTCAAGGGGACTGAAGCTTTCTTT
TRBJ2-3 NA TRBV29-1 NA CSVVNTDTQYF TGCAGCGTTGTCAACACAGATACGCAGTATTTT
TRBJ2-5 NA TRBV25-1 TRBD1 CASSRTGSYQETQYF TGTGCCAGCAGTCGGACAGGGTCGTACCAAGAGACCCAGTACTTC
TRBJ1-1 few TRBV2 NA CASSDDGSIYEAFF TGTGCCAGCAGCGATGACGGGTCAATTTATGAAGCTTTCTTT
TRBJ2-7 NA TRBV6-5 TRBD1 CASRTLGQGYHEQYF TGTGCCAGCAGAACCCTCGGACAGGGTTACCACGAGCAGTACTTC
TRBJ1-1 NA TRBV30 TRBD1 CAWEGQLGTEAFF TGTGCCTGGGAGGGACAGCTGGGAACTGAAGCTTTCTTT
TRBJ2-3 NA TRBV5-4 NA CASSSGAIGADTQYF TGTGCCAGCAGCTCAGGGGCTATAGGCGCAGATACGCAGTATTTT
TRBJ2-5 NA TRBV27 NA CASSLRVLETQYF TGTGCCAGCAGTCTCCGGGTTTTAGAGACCCAGTACTTC
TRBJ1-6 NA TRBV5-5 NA CASSRDSSSNSPLHF TGTGCCAGCAGCCGCGACAGTTCCAGTAATTCACCCCTCCACTTT
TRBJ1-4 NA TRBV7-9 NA CASSLASGEKLFF TGTGCCAGCAGCTTAGCCTCGGGGGAAAAACTGTTTTTT
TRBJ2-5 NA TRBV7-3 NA CASSLMGHRETQYF TGTGCCAGCAGCTTAATGGGACACAGGGAGACCCAGTACTTC
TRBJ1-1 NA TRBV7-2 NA CASSLQGRDTEAFF TGTGCCAGCAGCTTACAGGGGAGGGACACTGAAGCTTTCTTT
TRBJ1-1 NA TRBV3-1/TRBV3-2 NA CASSQDREDEAFF TGTGCCAGCAGCCAAGACAGGGAAGATGAAGCTTTCTTT
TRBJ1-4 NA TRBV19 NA CASKGGGHDEKLFF TGTGCCAGTAAAGGCGGGGGGCACGATGAAAAACTGTTTTTT
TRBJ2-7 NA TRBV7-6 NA CASSLVQSEQYF TGTGCCAGCAGCTTAGTACAGAGCGAGCAGTACTTC
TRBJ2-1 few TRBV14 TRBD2 CASSQALVAGGRRENEQFF TGTGCCAGCAGCCAAGCGTTAGTCGCGGGGGGGCGTAGGGAAAATGAGCAGTTCTTC
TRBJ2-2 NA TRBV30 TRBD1 CAWGSGTGGGGELFF TGTGCCTGGGGGTCCGGGACAGGGGGCGGCGGGGAGCTGTTTTTT
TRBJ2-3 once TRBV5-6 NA CASSLKRAFTDTQYF TGTGCCAGCAGCTTGAAGCGGGCCTTCACAGATACGCAGTATTTT
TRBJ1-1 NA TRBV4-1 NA CASSRVGQTEAFF TGCGCCAGCAGCCGAGTGGGGCAAACTGAAGCTTTCTTT
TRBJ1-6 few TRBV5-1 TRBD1 CASSWDGTGANSPLHF TGCGCCAGCAGCTGGGACGGGACAGGGGCTAATTCACCCCTCCACTTT
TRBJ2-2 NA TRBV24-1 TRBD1 CATASGTGDGELFF TGTGCCACCGCCTCCGGGACAGGGGACGGAGAGCTGTTTTTT
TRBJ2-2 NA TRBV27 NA CASSLSQGNTGELFF TGTGCCAGCAGTTTATCACAGGGGAACACCGGGGAGCTGTTTTTT
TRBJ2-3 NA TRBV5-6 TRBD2 CASSPGLAGTMTTDTQYF TGTGCCAGCAGCCCGGGACTAGCGGGGACGATGACCACAGATACGCAGTATTTT